Presented here are 12 T cell receptor beta chains from one specimen sequenced in a study of response to subunit inactivated influenza vaccine. MiXCR was run by TCRdb on the RT-PCR reads, yielding one entry per CDR3 protein. The table records about 170,000 distinct CDR3 sequences, roughly 10% of them present only once. The sequenced sample was CD8+ T cells sorted from PBMCs, obtained approximately 25 months after vaccination. Receptors were obtained from a man between 50 and 75 years old who received an inactivated influenza vaccine.

This clonotype was picked up a small number of times. The chain combines TRBV30 with TRBJ2-7; no definite D call. V lost 8 bases to trimming and J lost 6 bases, with 17 bases between them. The CDR3 runs to 12 residues. CDR1 and CDR2 (germline): GTSNPN, SVGIG (reference sequence). The CDR3 here is CATDRAPFEQYF. The CDR3 nucleotides are TGTGCCACTGACCGGGCCCCCTTCGAGCAGTACTTC.

The sample holds a few counts of this clonotype. V and J are TRBV4-2 and TRBJ1-3; D is unresolved. This CDR3 is 13 amino acids long. Germline CDR1 LGHNA, CDR2 YNFKEQ. Trimming took 1 base from V and 4 from J, leaving 5 bases between them. Here the CDR3 reads CASSQVRGNTIYF. The CDR3 DNA follows: TGTGCCAGCAGCCAAGTGCGGGGAAACACCATATATTTT.

A few counts support this clonotype. J is TRBJ2-1 and V is TRBV4-2; 9 positions agree with TRBD1. The V segment lost 2 bases and the J segment 7 bases; nucleotides outside the gene matches: 12. The CDR3 spans 17 residues. CDR1 and CDR2 from the germline V gene are LGHNA and YNFKEQ. The CDR3 region is CASSQSLGQGTGNEQFF. CDR3 nucleotides: TGTGCCAGCAGCCAATCTCTTGGACAGGGGACTGGGAATGAGCAGTTCTTC.

This clonotype was observed a handful of times. The chain uses TRBV29-1 and TRBJ2-1; 12 bases align to TRBD2. Per germline, CDR1 SQVTM and CDR2 ANQGSEA. The CDR3 has 18 amino acids. After removal of 3 bases from V and 7 bases from J, the junction contained 16 bases not matched to a gene. Here the CDR3 reads CSVEGGLAGWSSLNEQFF. The CDR3 nucleotides read TGCAGCGTTGAGGGCGGACTAGCGGGGTGGAGTAGTTTGAATGAGCAGTTCTTC.

This clonotype was seen a few times. The chain uses TRBV4-2 and TRBJ1-2; TRBD1 is a possible D gene (5 bases). CDR1 and CDR2 from the germline V gene are LGHNA and YNFKEQ. V was pared by 0 bases and J by 6 bases, with 8 bases between. This CDR3 contains 13 residues. CDR3 sequence (DNA): TGTGCCAGCAGCCAAGAGGGGCGCGATGGCTACACCTTC. The encoded protein is CASSQEGRDGYTF.

This clonotype showed up many times. This rearrangement joins TRBV28 to TRBJ2-1, with 8 bases that match TRBD1. V shed 2 bases and J 10 bases; nucleotides not matched to a gene: 4. Germline V gives CDR1 MDHEN, CDR2 SYDVKM. CDR3 length: 13 residues. For the CDR3, the DNA is TGTGCCAGCAGTTTACAGGGGGCATGGGAGCAGTTCTTC. Translated: CASSLQGAWEQFF.

This clonotype has just a few counts. The V gene is TRBV20-1, the J gene TRBJ2-6; no definite D call. The V gene lost 6 bases and the J gene lost 4 bases, with 22 bases spanning the gap. The CDR3 is 17 amino acids. The germline CDR1 and CDR2 sequences are DFQATT and SNEGSKA (reference sequence). Here the CDR3 DNA reads TGCAGTGCCCCCAGGAGCTACTCGCCAGAGGGGGCCAACGTCCTGACTTTC. It translates to CSAPRSYSPEGANVLTF.

The V and J genes are TRBV5-8 and TRBJ2-1; 7 nucleotides line up with TRBD1. V lost 2 bases to trimming and J lost 2 bases; unmatched junction nucleotides: 7. The CDR3 is 16 amino acids. Germline V gene sequence: CDR1 SGHTS, CDR2 YDEGEE. Written as DNA, the CDR3 is TGTGCCAGCAGCTTATTAATGGACAGGACCTACAATGAGCAGTTCTTC. Protein: CASSLLMDRTYNEQFF.

V is TRBV12-3 or TRBV12-4 and J is TRBJ2-1, with D maybe TRBD1 (6 bases). The V end lost 5 bases, the J end lost 9 bases, and 17 bases lay between the germline ends. The length of the CDR3 is 14 residues. Written as DNA, the CDR3 is TGTGCCAGCAGTCCTGGTTCAGGGGTTGTTGAGCAGTTCTTC. It codes for CASSPGSGVVEQFF.

This clonotype was seen only a few times. V usage is TRBV6-5 and J usage is TRBJ2-5; 7 bases agree with TRBD2. Trimming took 4 bases from V and 5 from J; bases not matched to a gene: 13. CDR3 length: 16 amino acids. Germline V CDR1 and CDR2: MNHEY, SVGAGI. The CDR3 spells CASSSLSTSRGETQYF. In DNA form, the CDR3 reads TGTGCCAGCAGTTCCCTGTCGACTAGCCGGGGTGAGACCCAGTACTTC.

In its sample, this clonotype was seen a few times. The gene calls are TRBV4-2 and TRBJ1-1, with a possible D match to TRBD1 (5 bases). V lost 0 bases to trimming and J lost 7 bases, with 12 bases between them. The CDR3 covers 14 residues. From germline, CDR1 is LGHNA and CDR2 YNFKEQ. The CDR3 DNA reads as TGTGCCAGCAGCCAAGAGCAGGGAGCAGGTGAAGCTTTCTTT. Amino acid sequence: CASSQEQGAGEAFF.

This clonotype came up a few times. The J gene is TRBJ2-1, the V gene TRBV27; a possible D gene is TRBD2 (5 bases). Germline CDR1 and CDR2: MNHEY and SMNVEV (reference sequence). The ends were cut back, 7 bases at V and 4 bases at J, with 11 bases in the middle. The length of the CDR3 is 13 residues. CDR3 bases: TGTGCCAGCACAAAACTAGGGTACAATGAGCAGTTCTTC. This sequence encodes CASTKLGYNEQFF.